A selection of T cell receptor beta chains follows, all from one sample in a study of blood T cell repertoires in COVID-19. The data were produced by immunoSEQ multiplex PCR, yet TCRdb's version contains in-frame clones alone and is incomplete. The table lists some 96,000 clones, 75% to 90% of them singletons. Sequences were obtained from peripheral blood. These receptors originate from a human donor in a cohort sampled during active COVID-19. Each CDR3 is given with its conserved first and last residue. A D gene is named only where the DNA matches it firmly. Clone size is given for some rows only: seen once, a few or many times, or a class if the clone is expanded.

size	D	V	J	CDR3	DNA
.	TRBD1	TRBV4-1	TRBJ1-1	CASSQEEGARTEAFF	TGCGCCAGCAGCCAAGAGGAGGGGGCGCGCACTGAAGCTTTCTTT
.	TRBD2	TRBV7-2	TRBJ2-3	CASSQTSGRENTQYF	TGTGCCAGCAGCCAAACTAGCGGGAGGGAGAATACGCAGTATTTT
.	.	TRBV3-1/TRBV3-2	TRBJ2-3	CASSQRLGGFIDTQYF	TGTGCCAGCAGCCAAAGGTTAGGAGGGTTCATAGATACGCAGTATTTT
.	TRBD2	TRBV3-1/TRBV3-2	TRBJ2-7	CASSRGLAGASYEQYF	TGTGCCAGCAGCCGCGGCCTAGCGGGAGCTTCCTACGAGCAGTACTTC
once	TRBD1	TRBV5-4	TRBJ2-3	CASSFGGTGPDTQYF	TGTGCCAGCAGCTTCGGCGGGACAGGCCCCGATACGCAGTATTTT
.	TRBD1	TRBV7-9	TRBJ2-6	CASSSGRQGTGANVLTF	TGTGCCAGCAGCTCCGGAAGACAGGGGACTGGGGCCAACGTCCTGACTTTC
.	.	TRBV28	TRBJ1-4	CASTIQAANEKLFF	TGTGCCAGCACCATACAGGCGGCGAATGAAAAACTGTTTTTT
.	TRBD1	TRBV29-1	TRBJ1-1	CSVVNQGAGTEAFF	TGCAGCGTTGTTAATCAGGGGGCAGGAACTGAAGCTTTCTTT
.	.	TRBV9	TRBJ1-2	CASNEDYDGLSGYTF	TGTGCCAGCAACGAAGACTACGACGGCTTATCTGGCTACACCTTC
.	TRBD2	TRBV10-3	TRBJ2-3	CAIRGTVQGGSTDTQYF	TGTGCCATCAGGGGTACGGTGCAGGGAGGGAGCACGGATACGCAGTATTTT
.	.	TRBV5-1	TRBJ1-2	CASSLGGNGGYTF	TGCGCCAGCAGCTTGGGAGGGAACGGTGGCTACACCTTC
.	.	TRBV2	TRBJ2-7	CASRPDRYEQYF	TGTGCCAGCAGACCTGACAGATACGAGCAGTACTTC
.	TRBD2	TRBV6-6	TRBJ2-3	CASSYTPGLAEDTQYF	TGTGCCAGCAGTTACACCCCGGGACTAGCAGAAGATACGCAGTATTTT
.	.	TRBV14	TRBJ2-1	CASSQGTVYNEQFF	TGTGCCAGCAGCCAAGGCACAGTCTACAATGAGCAGTTCTTC
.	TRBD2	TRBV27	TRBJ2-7	CASSYRTSGRSHEQYF	TGTGCCAGCAGTTACCGCACTAGCGGGCGGTCCCACGAGCAGTACTTC